A single T cell receptor (beta chain) is shown here with its context. The target antigen is unknown. RNA transcripts gave rise to amplified TCR beta CDR3 regions. Primed by the HTBI set, a first-round RT-PCR was run on the TCR CDR3. TCRdb called the multiplex PCR reads again in MiXCR, with one record for every CDR3 protein. This table holds some 360,000 distinct CDR3 sequences, more than 11% found once. CDR1 and CDR2 from the germline V gene are LNHDA and SQIVND (reference sequence). The CDR3 sequence is 14 residues long. Trimming shortened V by 6 bases and J by 0 bases, and 6 bases separated the two germline ends. This sample is drawn from a study of T cells in Graves' hyperthyroidism and ophthalmopathy. Study outcomes and limitations: Ophthalmopathy onset followed model prediction by a median roughly six months. A model of 13 V-J features distinguished ophthalmopathy from stable hyperthyroidism.

Newly diagnosed hyperthyroidism patients aged 18 to 65 years had disease lasting under 2 months. The PBMCs were taken from 10 ml of fresh peripheral blood. The chain couples TRBV19 to TRBJ2-6; no definite D call. This receptor was taken from a woman aged 55-75 years with Graves' hyperthyroidism. Source material: blood. The CDR3 loop is CASRDLSGANVLTF. The DNA of the CDR3 is TGTGCCAGTAGGGACCTCTCTGGGGCCAACGTCCTGACTTTC. Full variable domain (rest looked up from reference TRBV19 and TRBJ2-6): DGGITQSPKYLFRKEGQNVTLSCEQNLNHDAMYWYRQDPGQGLRLIYYSQIVNDFQKGDIAEGYSVSREKKESFPLTVTSAQKNPTAFYLCASRDLSGANVLTFGAGSRLTVL.